Listed here are 27 T cell receptor beta chains from one sample, sequenced in a study of T cell repertoires in cytomegalovirus infection. No antigens are known for them. Using its own MiXCR run on the reads, TCRdb lists one record per CDR3 protein. The sample has hundreds of thousands of distinct CDR3 sequences; 33% are singletons. The sample in question was cultured PBMCs, obtained from culture after CMV antigen stimulation. The receptors originated from a human donor in good health (CMV status not recorded). Some clones in this sample may be carry-over from other donors' samples.

This clonotype was recorded many times. The chain links TRBV7-8 to TRBJ1-2, with TRBD1 as a possible D gene (5 bases). In germline, CDR1 is SGHVS, CDR2 FQNEAQ. The CDR3 length is 12 residues. V lost 4 bases and J 8 bases, leaving 11 bases between the germline ends. The CDR3 loop reads CASSSTRQGYTF. The CDR3 DNA reads as TGTGCCAGCAGCTCCACCCGACAGGGCTACACCTTC.

This chain links TRBV10-3 with TRBJ2-5, with 11 bases lining up with TRBD1. The CDR3 sequence is 16 residues long. Germline V lookup: CDR1 ENHRY, CDR2 SYGVKD. With 3 bases clipped from V and 2 bases from J, the junction kept 5 bases outside the gene matches. The CDR3 nucleotides read TGTGCCATCAGTGACGAGGGACAGGGGGTTCAAGAGACCCAGTACTTC. It codes for CAISDEGQGVQETQYF.

The rearrangement links TRBV30 to TRBJ1-1; D unresolved. Germline V lookup: CDR1 GTSNPN, CDR2 SVGIG (reference sequence). Trimming took off 1 base at V and 0 bases at J, with 9 bases between the two ends. This CDR3 is built from 14 residues. The CDR3 nucleotides are TGTGCCTGGAGTGGCCCGAGGATGAACACTGAAGCTTTCTTT. Translation: CAWSGPRMNTEAFF.

V gene TRBV12-3 or TRBV12-4 combines with J gene TRBJ2-5; no clear D gene. The CDR3 runs to 10 residues. The germline V and J ends were trimmed by 11 bases and 5 bases, with 9 bases remaining between them. The CDR3 loop reads CAPGRETQYF. CDR3 bases: TGTGCCCCCGGAAGGGAGACCCAGTACTTC.

The rearrangement joins TRBV27 to TRBJ2-7; TRBD1 matches at 8 bases. V trimming: 5 bases; J trimming: 0 bases; junction bases outside the gene matches: 6. This CDR3 has 15 amino acids. Per germline, CDR1 MNHEY and CDR2 SMNVEV (reference sequence). The CDR3, as DNA: TGTGCCAGCAGTCCTAGACAGGGGACCTCCTACGAGCAGTACTTC. It encodes CASSPRQGTSYEQYF.

The rearrangement links TRBV4-1 to TRBJ1-2, with D perhaps TRBD1 (6 bases). V was pared by 4 bases and J by 8 bases, with 17 bases between. The CDR3 totals 14 residues. From germline, CDR1 is MGHRA and CDR2 YSYEKL. DNA of the CDR3: TGCGCCAGCAGCCCTCCCGGGACAACGGAAGGCTACACCTTC. Residues: CASSPPGTTEGYTF.

As regards this clonotype: One base away lies a much larger clone, so this may be a sequencing read error. This chain links TRBV7-2 with TRBJ2-6, with D possibly being TRBD1 (5 bases). Germline CDR1 SGHTA, CDR2 FQGNSA. There are 17 residues in the CDR3. The CDR3 region is CASSMESTVSGANALTF. For the CDR3, the DNA is TGTGCCAGCAGCATGGAGTCTACCGTCTCTGGGGCCAACGCCCTGACTTTC.

The chain couples TRBV5-5 to TRBJ2-1, with 8 positions matching TRBD1. CDR1 and CDR2 from the germline V gene are SGHKS and YYEKEE (reference sequence). This CDR3 has 12 amino acids. V lost 3 bases, J lost 13 bases, and 6 bases stayed unmatched. The CDR3 DNA follows: TGTGCCAGCAGCTCCCCGGACAGGGAACAGTTCTTC. This encodes CASSSPDREQFF.

The chain couples TRBV7-8 to TRBJ2-7; 7 bases are a match to TRBD1. The CDR3 contains 17 residues. The V and J ends lost 0 bases and 3 bases, in that order; junction bases with no gene match: 11. CDR1 is SGHVS, CDR2 FQNEAQ, per germline. CDR3 nucleotide sequence: TGTGCCAGCAGCTTAGCGCCTGGGAGACAGGGTGTCTACGAGCAGTACGTC. Translation: CASSLAPGRQGVYEQYV.

This clonotype was observed many times. The genes are TRBV7-2 and TRBJ1-5, with D uncertain. The CDR3 totals 14 residues. Trimming took 1 base from V and 7 from J, leaving 11 bases between them. Germline V gene data show CDR1 as SGHTA and CDR2 as FQGNSA. CDR3 amino acids: CASSLEYGLQPQHF. CDR3 coding DNA: TGTGCCAGCAGCTTAGAATATGGCCTCCAGCCCCAGCATTTT.

This chain uses TRBV11-1 with TRBJ1-3; tentatively, D is TRBD1 (5 bases). Trimming shortened V by 5 bases and J by 5 bases, and 22 bases separated the two germline ends. The CDR3 runs to 17 residues. Per germline, CDR1 SGHAT and CDR2 FQDESV (reference sequence). The CDR3 DNA is TGTGCCAGCAGCCCGGAGGGGAATGTTGCGTCAAGAAACACCATATATTTT. The encoded protein is CASSPEGNVASRNTIYF.

In this sample, this clonotype turned up a few times. J is TRBJ1-2 and V is TRBV12-5; D is uncertain. V was shortened by 2 bases and J by 4 bases, with 17 bases between the two germline ends. Per the germline V gene, CDR1 is LGHNT and CDR2 is FRNRAP. The CDR3 length is 16 residues. This chain's CDR3 is CASGLTPPGRGYGYTF. CDR3 DNA sequence: TGTGCTAGTGGTTTGACCCCCCCCGGACGGGGCTATGGCTACACCTTC.

As DNA, the CDR3 is TGTGCCAGCAGTGTACGGCTAGCGGGAGATGAGCAGTTCTTC. The encoded protein is CASSVRLAGDEQFF. The gene calls are TRBV2 and TRBJ2-1; 10 positions agree with TRBD2. V lost 4 bases and J lost 8; bases outside the gene matches: 5. Germline loops: CDR1 SNHLY, CDR2 FYNNEI. The CDR3 covers 14 residues.

This clonotype occurred once. CDR3 DNA sequence: TGTGCCAGCACAAGGGGGCTAGCGGGCGAGAGCTCCTACAATGAGCAGTTCTTC. Its translation: CASTRGLAGESSYNEQFF. This chain uses TRBV5-3 with TRBJ2-1; a possible D gene is TRBD2 (8 bases). TRBV5-3 is an ORF; its function is uncertain. Trimming stripped 8 bases from V and 0 bases from J, with 24 bases between. The CDR3 is made up of 18 amino acids.

The chain has TRBV11-3 and TRBJ2-1; D may be TRBD1 or TRBD2 (5 bases each). The germline V and J ends were trimmed by 5 bases and 10 bases, with 21 bases remaining between them. Germline CDR1 is SGHNT and CDR2 is YENEEA. This CDR3 comprises 15 residues. CDR3 amino acids: CASSPPGTLQWEQFF. Written as DNA, the CDR3 is TGTGCCAGCAGCCCTCCCGGGACGCTACAATGGGAGCAGTTCTTC.

V and J are TRBV10-3 and TRBJ2-5; TRBD1 matches 9 bases. Germline-derived CDR1 and CDR2 are ENHRY and SYGVKD. The CDR3 totals 14 residues. The V and J ends lost 4 bases and 2 bases, in that order; junction bases with no gene match: 2. CDR3 sequence (DNA): TGTGCCATCAGTGCTGACAGGGGGCAAGAGACCCAGTACTTC. Translated: CAISADRGQETQYF.

The rearrangement links TRBV12-3 or TRBV12-4 to TRBJ2-6; 7 positions match TRBD1. J was trimmed by 0 bases and V by 8 bases; bases with no gene match: 16. The CDR3 runs to 19 residues. CDR3: CASQTSGHRGSSGANVLTF. The CDR3, as DNA: TGTGCCAGCCAAACTTCAGGCCACAGGGGAAGCTCTGGGGCCAACGTCCTGACTTTC.

This clonotype turned up a few times. V is TRBV7-6 and J is TRBJ1-1; D is perhaps TRBD1 (6 bases). Trimming took off 2 bases at V and 4 bases at J, with 8 bases between the two ends. The CDR3 is 13 amino acids. CDR1 is SGHVS, CDR2 FNYEAQ, per germline. CDR3 DNA: TGTGCCAGCAGCTTAACAGGGATCACTGAAGCTTTCTTT. Protein sequence: CASSLTGITEAFF.

This clonotype was found many times. The V gene is TRBV19, the J gene TRBJ1-2; D gene ambiguous. The V gene lost 3 bases and the J gene lost 8 bases, with 16 bases spanning the gap. Germline values: CDR1 LNHDA, CDR2 SQIVND (reference sequence). This CDR3 has 14 amino acids. The CDR3 loop reads CASSIESPSGGYTF. The CDR3 DNA reads TGTGCCAGTAGTATTGAGTCCCCGTCGGGAGGCTACACCTTC.

DNA for the CDR3: TGTGCCAGCAGTTACTATGGCTCTGGGGCCAACGTCCTGACTTTC. Its translation is CASSYYGSGANVLTF. The chain is built from TRBV6-2 or TRBV6-3 and TRBJ2-6; D unclear. V lost 1 base, J lost 0 bases, and 4 bases lay in between. The CDR3 is made up of 15 amino acids. Germline V gene data show CDR1 as MNHEY and CDR2 as SVGEGT.

The rearrangement links TRBV5-1 to TRBJ2-3, with a weak D call TRBD2 (5 bases). Looked up from germline, CDR1 is SGHRS and CDR2 is YFSETQ. CDR3 length: 15 residues. The ends were cut back, 0 bases at V and 4 bases at J, with 12 bases in the middle. CDR3 nucleotides: TGCGCCAGCAGCTTGGGGGCGCAGAGGGCAGATACGCAGTATTTT. Residues: CASSLGAQRADTQYF.

The chain links TRBV28 to TRBJ2-7, with 7 bases aligning to TRBD1. The CDR3 is made up of 15 amino acids. Germline assignment: CDR1 MDHEN and CDR2 SYDVKM. The J segment lost 5 bases and the V segment lost 7 bases, leaving 14 bases of the junction unmatched. This CDR3 reads CASTPFEGALHEQYF. In nucleotides, the CDR3 is TGTGCCAGCACCCCTTTCGAGGGGGCCCTCCACGAGCAGTACTTC.

This clonotype was picked up a small number of times. The chain is built from TRBV7-2 and TRBJ2-5; no clear D gene. V was trimmed by 1 base and J by 5 bases, leaving 14 bases between them. CDR1 is SGHTA, CDR2 FQGNSA, per germline. The CDR3 is 15 residues long. CDR3 sequence: CASSLVLQMTETQYF. The DNA of the CDR3 is TGTGCCAGCAGCTTAGTTCTTCAAATGACGGAGACCCAGTACTTC.

The V and J genes are TRBV12-3 or TRBV12-4 and TRBJ1-1; 8 positions agree with TRBD1. There are 15 residues in the CDR3. Trimming at V came to 6 bases and at J to 2 bases, leaving 8 bases not matched to a gene. The DNA of the CDR3 is TGTGCCAGCAGGGAGACAGGGGCTAAAAACACTGAAGCTTTCTTT. Translated, it gives CASRETGAKNTEAFF.

This clonotype has only a few counts. V and J are TRBV7-6 and TRBJ2-3; 9 bases are a match to TRBD2. Germline CDR1 and CDR2: SGHVS and FNYEAQ. The CDR3 covers 16 residues. The V and J ends lost 4 bases and 3 bases, in that order; junction bases with no gene match: 8. CDR3 protein: CASSSVAGERTDTQYF. Here the CDR3 DNA reads TGTGCCAGCAGCTCGGTAGCGGGAGAGAGGACAGATACGCAGTATTTT.

This rearrangement joins TRBV7-3 to TRBJ2-2, with a possible D match to TRBD1 (6 bases). The CDR3 is 16 amino acids. Germline V gene lookup returns CDR1 SGHTA and CDR2 FQGTGA. Between the trimmed V and J ends, which lost 6 bases and 2 bases, there was a span of 16 bases. Here the CDR3 DNA reads TGTGCCAGCAGTCTGGGGGCCCCTAAAAACACCGGGGAGCTGTTTTTT. Translating it yields CASSLGAPKNTGELFF.

The chain carries TRBV7-3 and TRBJ2-7; 7 positions agree with TRBD1. The V and J ends lost 5 bases and 1 base, in that order; junction bases with no gene match: 11. CDR1 is SGHTA and CDR2 is FQGTGA in the germline V gene. This CDR3 is built from 16 residues. CDR3 amino acids: CASSPTGQEPSYEQYF. As DNA, the CDR3 is TGTGCCAGCAGCCCGACCGGACAGGAACCTTCCTACGAGCAGTACTTC.